Sequencing of this T cell receptor beta chain was carried out in a study of blood T cell repertoires in COVID-19. Study at large: Spain, Italy and the United States supplied samples that represented acute and convalescent COVID-19. Nucleic acid was either cDNA or gDNA, and it came from T cells, B-cell-depleted T cells, or PBMCs.

Germline V gives CDR1 MGHRA, CDR2 YSYEKL. Deletions cut 1 base from V and 4 bases from J, with 10 bases between. CDR3 length: 14 amino acids. In the source study's methods: Amplification of reference gene primers provided the estimated nucleated cell counts. Assay used: immunoSEQ multiplex PCR; TCRdb lists only in-frame clones, some missing. For V, J and clone size, that table is used; D and trimming come from the DNA. The sample shows about 45,000 clones, around 82% of them seen only once. The sequencing input was peripheral blood. The J gene is TRBJ1-2, the V gene TRBV4-1, with D possibly TRBD1 on 6 matching bases. This clonotype was sampled from a woman older than 75 with acute or convalescent COVID-19. The DNA of the CDR3 is TGCGCCAGCAGCCAAGCCACAGGGATCTATGGCTACACCTTC. As protein: CASSQATGIYGYTF.